A selection of T cell receptor beta chains follows, all from one sample in a study of cytomegalovirus exposure and HLA in healthy donors. The assay was immunoSEQ multiplex PCR, and TCRdb's table has in-frame clones only and misses some. The top ten hold about 7.7% of the sample, which has roughly 180,000 clones, about 75% seen once. The sequenced sample was PBMCs. The receptors come from a woman in her forties in good health and CMV-seropositive. Both conserved end residues are part of each CDR3. A D gene is named only where the DNA matches it firmly. The size entry is marked missing in some rows and otherwise reads once, few, many or a size class.

TRBV5-1	TRBD2	TRBJ2-1	few	TGCGCCAGCAGCTCAGGGACTAGCGGGGCCGTCTACAATGAGCAGTTCTTC	CASSSGTSGAVYNEQFF
TRBV7-8	TRBD2	TRBJ2-3	-	TGTGCCAGCAGCGAGACTAGCGGGAGACCAACAGATACGCAGTATTTT	CASSETSGRPTDTQYF
TRBV30	-	TRBJ1-1	once	TGTGCCTGGAGTGTACAGATGAACACTGAAGCTTTCTTT	CAWSVQMNTEAFF
TRBV28	TRBD1	TRBJ1-1	-	TGTGCCAGCATCCGGGACAGGGCCAACACTGAAGCTTTCTTT	CASIRDRANTEAFF
TRBV7-9	-	TRBJ2-7	-	TGTGCCAGCAGCTCAGGGAGACTAGATGGGGATCCCTACGAGCAGTACTTC	CASSSGRLDGDPYEQYF
TRBV7-2	-	TRBJ1-2	few	TGTGCCAGCAGCAAGCAGGGCATTAACTATGGCTACACCTTC	CASSKQGINYGYTF
TRBV19	-	TRBJ2-1	-	TGTGCCAGTAGTATAGGCGAGTCCTATGAGCAGTTCTTC	CASSIGESYEQFF
TRBV29-1	TRBD2	TRBJ2-1	-	TGCAGCGTTGATACAGCGGGGGCATTATACAATGAGCAGTTCTTC	CSVDTAGALYNEQFF
TRBV6-6	TRBD1	TRBJ1-1	-	TGTGCCAGCAGGGGCAGGGGACAGGGGGACACTGAAGCTTTCTTT	CASRGRGQGDTEAFF
TRBV11-3	TRBD1	TRBJ2-7	-	TGTGCCAGCAGCCTGGGACAGGGTACGTCCGAGCAGTACTTC	CASSLGQGTSEQYF
TRBV5-4	-	TRBJ1-1	-	TGTGCCAGCAGCCCGCGACAACTGATGAACACTGAAGCTTTCTTT	CASSPRQLMNTEAFF
TRBV25-1	TRBD1	TRBJ2-7	-	TGTGCCAGCAGGATACAGGGGGCTTACTACGAGCAGTACTTC	CASRIQGAYYEQYF
TRBV6-1	TRBD1	TRBJ1-5	-	TGTGCCAGCAGCGAGAACAGGGGGTATAGTCAGCCCCAGCATTTT	CASSENRGYSQPQHF
TRBV27	TRBD1	TRBJ2-7	few	TGTGCCAGCAGTTTAAGGGCGACCAGGGGGCCGCCTTACGAGCAGTACTTC	CASSLRATRGPPYEQYF
TRBV12-5	TRBD1	TRBJ2-3	-	TGTGCTAGTGGCTGGGCGGGACAGGGTTTGAGCACAGATACGCAGTATTTT	CASGWAGQGLSTDTQYF
TRBV18	-	TRBJ1-4	-	TGTGCCAGCTCGGCCGGCCTGGAGGAAAAACTGTTTTTT	CASSAGLEEKLFF
TRBV19	TRBD1	TRBJ2-5	-	TGTGCCAGTAGTTTTCGGACAGGCCTTGGAGAGACCCAGTACTTC	CASSFRTGLGETQYF
TRBV30	TRBD1	TRBJ1-1	-	TGTGCCTGGCTTGGACAGGGGAACACTGAAGCTTTCTTT	CAWLGQGNTEAFF
TRBV6-1	-	TRBJ2-3	few	TGTGCCAGCCGTTGGGGCCAATCCACAGATACGCAGTATTTT	CASRWGQSTDTQYF
TRBV25-1	-	TRBJ2-1	-	TGTGCCAGCAGTGAGTTTCGAGCCTCCTACAATGAGCAGTTCTTC	CASSEFRASYNEQFF
TRBV4-3	-	TRBJ2-5	few	TGCGCCAGCAGCCCACCAGGGAGGCCCCTTAGCGTGGAGACCCAGTACTTC	CASSPPGRPLSVETQYF
TRBV2	-	TRBJ2-6	once	TGTGCCAGCAGGGAGGGGTGGGCTGGGGCCAACGTCCTGACTTTC	CASREGWAGANVLTF
TRBV11-2	-	TRBJ2-3	few	TGTGCCAGCAGCTCGTTAGCGGTTAGCACAGATACGCAGTATTTT	CASSSLAVSTDTQYF
TRBV5-1	TRBD1	TRBJ1-5	-	TGCGCCAGCAGCCCGGGGACAGGAGGCAATCAGCCCCAGCATTTT	CASSPGTGGNQPQHF
TRBV28	TRBD2	TRBJ2-7	-	TGTGCCAGCAGCCTAGCGGCCCCCTACGAGCAGTACTTC	CASSLAAPYEQYF
TRBV6-5	-	TRBJ1-4	-	TGTGCCAGCAGTTATGGGGAGAAACTGTTTTTT	CASSYGEKLFF
TRBV28	-	TRBJ2-1	-	TGTGCCAGCAGTTTTCCGGGACTGGCCTACAATGAGCAGTTCTTC	CASSFPGLAYNEQFF
TRBV7-2	TRBD1	TRBJ1-5	-	TGTGCCAGCAGCTTAGTCGGGACAGGATATCAGCCCCAGCATTTT	CASSLVGTGYQPQHF
TRBV7-9	-	TRBJ2-2	-	TGTGCCAGCAGCCTCATCGGAGGGGTTTCCGGGGAGCTGTTTTTT	CASSLIGGVSGELFF
TRBV28	-	TRBJ1-5	-	TGTGCCAGCAGTTCGGGGGGGGACGGCAATCAGCCCCAGCATTTT	CASSSGGDGNQPQHF